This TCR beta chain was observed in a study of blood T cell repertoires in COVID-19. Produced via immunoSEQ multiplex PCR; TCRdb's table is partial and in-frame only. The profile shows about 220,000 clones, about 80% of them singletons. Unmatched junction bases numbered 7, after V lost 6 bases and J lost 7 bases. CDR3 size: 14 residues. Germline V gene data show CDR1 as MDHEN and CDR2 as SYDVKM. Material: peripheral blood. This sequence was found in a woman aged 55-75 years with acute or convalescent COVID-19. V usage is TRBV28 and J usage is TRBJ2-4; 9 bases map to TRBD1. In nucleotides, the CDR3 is TGTGCCAGCAGCACTAGGACAGGGGTGAACATTCAGTACTTC. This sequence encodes CASSTRTGVNIQYF.